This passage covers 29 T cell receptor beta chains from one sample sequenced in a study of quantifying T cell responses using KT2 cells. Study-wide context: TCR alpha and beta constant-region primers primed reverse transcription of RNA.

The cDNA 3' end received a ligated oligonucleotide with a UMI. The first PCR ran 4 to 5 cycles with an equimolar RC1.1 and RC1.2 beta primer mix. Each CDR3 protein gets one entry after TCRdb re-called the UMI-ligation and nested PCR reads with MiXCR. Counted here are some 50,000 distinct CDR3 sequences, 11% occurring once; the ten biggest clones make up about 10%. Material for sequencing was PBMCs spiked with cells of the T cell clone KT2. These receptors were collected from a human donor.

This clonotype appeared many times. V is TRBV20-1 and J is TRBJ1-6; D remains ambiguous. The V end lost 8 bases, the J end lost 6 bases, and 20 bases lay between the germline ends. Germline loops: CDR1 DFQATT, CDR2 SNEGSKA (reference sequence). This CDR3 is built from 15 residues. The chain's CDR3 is CSLGRYLDGNSPLHF. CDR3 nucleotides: TGCAGTCTAGGTCGTTATTTGGACGGTAATTCACCCCTCCACTTT.

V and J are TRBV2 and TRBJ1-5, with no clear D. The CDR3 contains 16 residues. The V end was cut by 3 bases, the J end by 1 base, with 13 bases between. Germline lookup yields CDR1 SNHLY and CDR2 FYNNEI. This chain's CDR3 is CASSDLAGRSNQPQHF. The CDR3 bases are TGTGCCAGCAGTGATTTGGCAGGCCGCAGCAATCAGCCCCAGCATTTT.

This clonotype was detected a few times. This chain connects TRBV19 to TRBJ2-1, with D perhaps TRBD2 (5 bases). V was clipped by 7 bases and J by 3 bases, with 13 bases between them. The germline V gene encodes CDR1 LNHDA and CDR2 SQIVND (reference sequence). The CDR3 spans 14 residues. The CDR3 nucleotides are TGTGCCAGTAATGGTGGGGAGAGCTACAATGAGCAGTTCTTC. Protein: CASNGGESYNEQFF.

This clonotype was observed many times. CDR3 in DNA: TGCAGCGTTGAAGATCGGACAGGTGCGGGTGAGCAGTTCTTC. This encodes CSVEDRTGAGEQFF. The rearrangement joins TRBV29-1 to TRBJ2-1, with 7 bases lining up with TRBD1. This CDR3 has 14 amino acids. The V and J ends lost 0 bases and 9 bases, in that order; junction bases with no gene match: 8. Germline V CDR1 and CDR2: SQVTM, ANQGSEA.

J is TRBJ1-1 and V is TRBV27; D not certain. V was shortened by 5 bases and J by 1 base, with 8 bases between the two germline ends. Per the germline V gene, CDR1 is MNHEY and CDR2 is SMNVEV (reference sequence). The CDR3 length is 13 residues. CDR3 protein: CASSPRRNTEAFF. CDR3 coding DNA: TGTGCCAGCAGTCCTCGCCGGAACACTGAAGCTTTCTTT.

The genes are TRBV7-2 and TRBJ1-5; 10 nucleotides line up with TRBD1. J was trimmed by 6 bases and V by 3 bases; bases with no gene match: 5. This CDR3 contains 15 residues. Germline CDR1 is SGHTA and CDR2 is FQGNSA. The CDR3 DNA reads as TGTGCCAGCAGCTTGGCCGGGACAGGGGTTCAGCCCCAGCATTTT. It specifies CASSLAGTGVQPQHF.

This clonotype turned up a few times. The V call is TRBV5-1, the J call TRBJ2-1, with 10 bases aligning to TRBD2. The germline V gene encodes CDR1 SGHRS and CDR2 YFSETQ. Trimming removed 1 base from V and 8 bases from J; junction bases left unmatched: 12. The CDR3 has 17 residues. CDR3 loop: CASSLFEAGGNSDEQFF. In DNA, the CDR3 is TGCGCCAGCAGCTTGTTTGAAGCGGGGGGGAATAGTGATGAGCAGTTCTTC.

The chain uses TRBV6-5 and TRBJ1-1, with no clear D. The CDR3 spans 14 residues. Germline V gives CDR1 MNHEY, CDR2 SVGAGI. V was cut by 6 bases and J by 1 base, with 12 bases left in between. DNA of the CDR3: TGTGCCAGCAGCAAACGGAATTCGAACACTGAAGCTTTCTTT. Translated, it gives CASSKRNSNTEAFF.

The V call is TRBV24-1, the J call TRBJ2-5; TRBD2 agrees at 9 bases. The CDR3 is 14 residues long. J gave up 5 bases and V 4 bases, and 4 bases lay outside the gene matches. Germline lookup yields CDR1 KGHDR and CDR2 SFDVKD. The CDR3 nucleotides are TGTGCCACCAGTGAAATAGCGGGAGATGAGACCCAGTACTTC. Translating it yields CATSEIAGDETQYF.

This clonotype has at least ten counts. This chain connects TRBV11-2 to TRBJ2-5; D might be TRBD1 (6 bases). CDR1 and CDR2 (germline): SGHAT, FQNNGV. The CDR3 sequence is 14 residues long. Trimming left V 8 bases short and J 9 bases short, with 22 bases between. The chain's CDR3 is CASLSFGGSLAQYF. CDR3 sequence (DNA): TGTGCCAGCCTCTCCTTTGGGGGCAGCTTGGCCCAGTACTTC.

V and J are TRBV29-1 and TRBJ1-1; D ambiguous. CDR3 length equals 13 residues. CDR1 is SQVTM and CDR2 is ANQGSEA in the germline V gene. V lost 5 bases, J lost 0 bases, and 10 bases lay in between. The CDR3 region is CSVSKNLNTEAFF. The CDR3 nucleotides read TGCAGCGTTTCCAAGAACCTGAACACTGAAGCTTTCTTT.

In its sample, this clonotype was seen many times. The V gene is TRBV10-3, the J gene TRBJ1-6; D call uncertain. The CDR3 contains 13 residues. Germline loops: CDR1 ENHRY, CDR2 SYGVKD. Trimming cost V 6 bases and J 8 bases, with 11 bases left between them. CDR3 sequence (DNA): TGTGCCATCAGCTATGACCCTTATTCACCCCTCCACTTT. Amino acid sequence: CAISYDPYSPLHF.

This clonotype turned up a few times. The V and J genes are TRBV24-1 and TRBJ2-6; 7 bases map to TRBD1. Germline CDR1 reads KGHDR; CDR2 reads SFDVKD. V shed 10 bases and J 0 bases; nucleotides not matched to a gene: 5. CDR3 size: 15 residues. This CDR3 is CATQTGNSGANVLTF. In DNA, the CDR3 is TGTGCCACACAGACAGGGAACTCTGGGGCCAACGTCCTGACTTTC.

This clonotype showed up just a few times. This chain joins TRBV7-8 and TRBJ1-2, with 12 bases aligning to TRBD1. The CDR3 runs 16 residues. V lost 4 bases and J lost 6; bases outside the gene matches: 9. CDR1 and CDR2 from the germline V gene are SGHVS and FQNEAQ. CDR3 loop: CASSSRRDRGHDGYTF. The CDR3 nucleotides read TGTGCCAGCAGCTCACGACGGGACAGGGGGCATGATGGCTACACCTTC.

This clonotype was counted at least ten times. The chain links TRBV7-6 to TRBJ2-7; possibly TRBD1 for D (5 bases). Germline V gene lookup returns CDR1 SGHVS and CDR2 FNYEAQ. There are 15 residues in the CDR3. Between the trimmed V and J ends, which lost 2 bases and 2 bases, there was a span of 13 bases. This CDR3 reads CASSLRWAGTYEQYF. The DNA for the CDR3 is TGTGCCAGCAGCTTACGGTGGGCAGGGACCTACGAGCAGTACTTC.

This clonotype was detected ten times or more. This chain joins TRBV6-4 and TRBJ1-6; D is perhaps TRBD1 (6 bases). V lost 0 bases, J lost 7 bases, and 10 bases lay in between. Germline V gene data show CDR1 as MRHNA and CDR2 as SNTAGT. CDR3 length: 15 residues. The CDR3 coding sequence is TGTGCCAGCAGTGACTCCAGTCAGGGGAATTCACCCCTCCACTTT. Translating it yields CASSDSSQGNSPLHF.

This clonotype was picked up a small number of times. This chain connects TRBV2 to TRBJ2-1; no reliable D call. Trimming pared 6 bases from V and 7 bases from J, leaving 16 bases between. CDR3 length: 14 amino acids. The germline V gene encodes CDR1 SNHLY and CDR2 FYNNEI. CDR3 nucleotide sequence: TGTGCCAGCAGAGGCGCCGGAATACTTAATGAGCAGTTCTTC. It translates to CASRGAGILNEQFF. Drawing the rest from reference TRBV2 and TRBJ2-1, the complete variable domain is EPEVTQTPSHQVTQMGQEVILRCVPISNHLYFYWYRQILGQKVEFLVSFYNNEISEKSEIFDDQFSVERPDGSNFTLKIRSTKLEDSAMYFCASRGAGILNEQFFGPGTRLTVL.

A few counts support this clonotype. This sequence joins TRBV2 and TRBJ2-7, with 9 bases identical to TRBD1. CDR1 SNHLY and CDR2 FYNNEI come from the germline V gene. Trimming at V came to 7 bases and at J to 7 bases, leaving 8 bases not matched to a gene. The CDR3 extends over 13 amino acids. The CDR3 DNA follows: TGTGCCAGCACCGAATACAGGGGGCATGAGCAGTACTTC. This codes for CASTEYRGHEQYF.

The CDR3 protein is CASSSPGLSTDTQYF. The CDR3 DNA is TGTGCCAGCAGCTCCCCGGGACTCAGCACAGATACGCAGTATTTT. The V gene is TRBV5-4, the J gene TRBJ2-3; tentatively, D is TRBD2 (6 bases). This CDR3 contains 15 residues. Trimming shortened V by 3 bases and J by 0 bases, and 11 bases separated the two germline ends. CDR1 is SGHNT, CDR2 YYREEE, per germline (reference sequence).

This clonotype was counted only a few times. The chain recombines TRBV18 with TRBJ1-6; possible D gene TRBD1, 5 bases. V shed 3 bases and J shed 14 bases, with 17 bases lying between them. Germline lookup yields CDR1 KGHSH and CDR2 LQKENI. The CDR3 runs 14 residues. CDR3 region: CASSPKRGDSSLHF. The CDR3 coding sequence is TGTGCCAGCTCACCGAAACGGGGGGACTCGTCCCTCCACTTT.

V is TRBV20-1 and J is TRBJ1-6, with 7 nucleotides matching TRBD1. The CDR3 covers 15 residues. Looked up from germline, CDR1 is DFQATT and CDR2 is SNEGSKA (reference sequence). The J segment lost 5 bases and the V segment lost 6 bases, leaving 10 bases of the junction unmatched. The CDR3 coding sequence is TGCAGTGCAAGACCCTCGGGACAGCATAATTCACCCCTCCACTTT. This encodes CSARPSGQHNSPLHF.

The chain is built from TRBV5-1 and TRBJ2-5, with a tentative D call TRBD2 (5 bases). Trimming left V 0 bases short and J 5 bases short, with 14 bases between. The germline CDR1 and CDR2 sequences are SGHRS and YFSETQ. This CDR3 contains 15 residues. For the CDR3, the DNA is TGCGCCAGCAGCTTGGTTGCACCAACGGGGGAGACCCAGTACTTC. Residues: CASSLVAPTGETQYF.

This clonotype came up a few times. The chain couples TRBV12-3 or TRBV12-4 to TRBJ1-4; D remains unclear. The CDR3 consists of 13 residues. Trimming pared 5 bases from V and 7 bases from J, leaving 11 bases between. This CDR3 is CASSSHGGEKLFF. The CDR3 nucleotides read TGTGCCAGCAGTAGCCACGGCGGTGAAAAACTGTTTTTT.

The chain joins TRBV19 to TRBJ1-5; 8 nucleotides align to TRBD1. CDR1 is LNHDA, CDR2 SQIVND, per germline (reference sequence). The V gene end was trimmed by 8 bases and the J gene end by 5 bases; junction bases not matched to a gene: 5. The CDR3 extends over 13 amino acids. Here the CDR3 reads CASSDRAYQPQHF. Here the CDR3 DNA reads TGTGCCAGTTCGGACAGGGCGTATCAGCCCCAGCATTTT.

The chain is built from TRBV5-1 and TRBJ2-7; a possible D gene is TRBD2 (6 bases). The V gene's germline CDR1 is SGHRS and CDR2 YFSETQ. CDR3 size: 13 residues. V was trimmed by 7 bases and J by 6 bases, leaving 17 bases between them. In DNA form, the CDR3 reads TGCGCCAGCGAAAGAGGTAGCGGTACCGAGCAGTACTTC. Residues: CASERGSGTEQYF.

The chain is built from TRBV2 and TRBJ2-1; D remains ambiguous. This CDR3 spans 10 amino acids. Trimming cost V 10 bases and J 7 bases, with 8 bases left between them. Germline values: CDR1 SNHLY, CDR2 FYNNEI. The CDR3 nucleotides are TGTGCCATCCGACCAAATGAGCAGTTCTTC. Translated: CAIRPNEQFF. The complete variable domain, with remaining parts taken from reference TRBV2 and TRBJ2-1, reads EPEVTQTPSHQVTQMGQEVILRCVPISNHLYFYWYRQILGQKVEFLVSFYNNEISEKSEIFDDQFSVERPDGSNFTLKIRSTKLEDSAMYFCAIRPNEQFFGPGTRLTVL.

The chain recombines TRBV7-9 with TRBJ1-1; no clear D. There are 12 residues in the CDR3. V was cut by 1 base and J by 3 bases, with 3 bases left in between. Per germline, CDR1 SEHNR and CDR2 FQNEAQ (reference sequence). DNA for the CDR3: TGTGCCAGCAGCTTAGAGGACACTGAAGCTTTCTTT. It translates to CASSLEDTEAFF.

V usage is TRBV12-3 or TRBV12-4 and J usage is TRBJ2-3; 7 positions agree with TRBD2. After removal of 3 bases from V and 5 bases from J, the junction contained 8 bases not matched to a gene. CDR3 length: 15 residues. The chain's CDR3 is CASSFLGGPRDTQYF. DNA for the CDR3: TGTGCCAGCAGTTTTTTGGGAGGGCCAAGAGATACGCAGTATTTT.

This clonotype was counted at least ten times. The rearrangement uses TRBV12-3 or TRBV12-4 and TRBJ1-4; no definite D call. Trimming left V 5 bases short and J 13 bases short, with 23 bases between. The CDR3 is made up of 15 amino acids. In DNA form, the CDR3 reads TGTGCCAGCAGTAGGACCTCGAGGGCCTCCCGGGGACTGTTTTTT. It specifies CASSRTSRASRGLFF.